Listed below are T cell receptor beta chains from one sample, sequenced in a study of monozygotic twins with inflammatory bowel disease. For each CDR3 protein, TCRdb gives one entry from its re-call of the 5' RACE reads, without DNA. This sample's clone table lists 350,000 to 400,000 distinct CDR3 sequences. Sample: blood. These receptors were collected from a human donor with ulcerative colitis or Crohn's disease, or a healthy co-twin of an affected twin (not recorded which). Each CDR3 is given with its conserved first and last residue. Fields, in order: J gene, V gene, CDR3 length, CDR3 protein.

TRBJ2-1 | TRBV20-1 | 15 | CSASSGGAEDNEQFF
TRBJ2-5 | TRBV4-3 | 17 | CASSRGPGKGAQETQYF
TRBJ2-1 | TRBV3-1 | 19 | CASSQEFFRGGSSYNEQFF
TRBJ2-7 | TRBV9 | 16 | CASSVERGGPFYEQYF
TRBJ1-1 | TRBV12-3/TRBV12-4 | 13 | CASREISTTEAFF
TRBJ2-6 | TRBV12-3/TRBV12-4 | 17 | CASSLLGGVSGANVLTF
TRBJ2-7 | TRBV5-1 | 17 | CASSLGPGLAGTYEQYF
TRBJ2-2 | TRBV7-6 | 12 | CASSFSSGELFF
TRBJ1-6 | TRBV7-2 | 13 | CASSQDRGSPLHF
TRBJ1-4 | TRBV7-9 | 14 | CASSLVGGGEKLFF
TRBJ2-1 | TRBV7-2 | 15 | CASSRSGDRAYEQFF
TRBJ2-6 | TRBV4-1 | 17 | CASSQGTGWSGANVLTF
TRBJ2-1 | TRBV20-1 | 12 | CSARPGESEQFF
TRBJ2-1 | TRBV7-2 | 13 | CASSDTRVNEQFF
TRBJ1-6 | TRBV20-1 | 15 | CSARDRRTGDSPLHF
TRBJ1-2 | TRBV7-8 | 13 | CASRFPRGGGYTF
TRBJ1-2 | TRBV7-2 | 16 | CASSSFGQRANYGYTF
TRBJ2-5 | TRBV4-3 | 14 | CASSQVGGQETQYF
TRBJ2-7 | TRBV5-1 | 15 | CASSLEFRGGYEQYF
TRBJ1-2 | TRBV5-1 | 16 | CASSSRDRGPYGGYTF
TRBJ2-4 | TRBV9 | 13 | CASSVAGSNIQYF
TRBJ2-5 | TRBV11-3 | 14 | CASSLSRLKQTQYF
TRBJ1-5 | TRBV24-1 | 14 | CATSTVYVSQPQHF
TRBJ2-5 | TRBV20-1 | 13 | CSASRQTQETQYF
TRBJ1-3 | TRBV7-2 | 16 | CASSPTKQSSGNTIYF
TRBJ1-4 | TRBV9 | 15 | CASSAWDRGVEKLFF
TRBJ1-2 | TRBV30 | 15 | CAWSVQKGSNYGYTF
TRBJ1-3 | TRBV30 | 16 | CAWSKGQGAFGNTIYF
TRBJ1-2 | TRBV11-2 | 16 | CASSLDPGQGYYGYTF
TRBJ1-1 | TRBV6-5 | 15 | CASRPDRGTNTEAFF
TRBJ2-2 | TRBV15 | 14 | CATSRERNTGELFF
TRBJ2-3 | TRBV5-1 | 13 | CASSRTRTDTQYF
TRBJ2-1 | TRBV6-5 | 14 | CASSLPGSYNEQFF
TRBJ2-2 | TRBV7-3 | 11 | CASGIRGELFF
TRBJ2-7 | TRBV6-6 | 14 | CASIGRTGAYEQYF
TRBJ2-7 | TRBV28 | 14 | CASSLKVGGYEQYF
TRBJ1-2 | TRBV20-1 | 16 | CSARPSAYETNYGYTF
TRBJ2-7 | TRBV20-1 | 15 | CSARPRQGPFHEQYF
TRBJ1-1 | TRBV29-1 | 15 | CSVTGGWGMNTEAFF
TRBJ2-1 | TRBV24-1 | 15 | CATSDTGNPQGEQFF
TRBJ2-1 | TRBV10-3 | 13 | CAITGLAGNEQFF
TRBJ2-1 | TRBV27 | 14 | CASRTFRQVHEQFF
TRBJ2-6 | TRBV11-2 | 15 | CASSHTGFGANVLTF
TRBJ1-1 | TRBV29-1 | 11 | CTTAGNTEAFF
TRBJ1-2 | TRBV5-1 | 14 | CASSPGTGRYGYTF
TRBJ2-7 | TRBV6-5 | 12 | CARRVRIYEQYF
TRBJ2-4 | TRBV12-3/TRBV12-4 | 15 | CASTVAGGPFNIQYF
TRBJ2-7 | TRBV12-3/TRBV12-4 | 14 | CASSLIRGAYEQYF